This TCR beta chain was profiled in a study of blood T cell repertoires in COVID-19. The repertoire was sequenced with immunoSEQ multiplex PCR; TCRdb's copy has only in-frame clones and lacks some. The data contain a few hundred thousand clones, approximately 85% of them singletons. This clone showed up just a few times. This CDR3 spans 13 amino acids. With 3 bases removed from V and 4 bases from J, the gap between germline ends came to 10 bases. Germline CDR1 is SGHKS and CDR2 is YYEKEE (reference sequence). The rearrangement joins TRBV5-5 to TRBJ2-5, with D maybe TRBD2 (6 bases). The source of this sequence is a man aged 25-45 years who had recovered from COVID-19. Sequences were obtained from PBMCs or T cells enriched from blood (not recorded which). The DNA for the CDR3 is TGTGCCAGCAGCTCGGGAGTTAGAGAGACCCAGTACTTC. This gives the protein CASSSGVRETQYF.